Given below is one T cell receptor (beta chain) in context. The record originates from a study of blood T cell repertoires in COVID-19. About the study: Spain, Italy and the United States supplied samples that represented acute and convalescent COVID-19.

The CDR3 covers 13 residues. J gave up 7 bases and V 3 bases, and 3 bases lay outside the gene matches. The germline V gene has CDR1 SEHNR and CDR2 FQNEAQ (reference sequence). Only in-frame clones appear in the TCRdb table, and some are missing; sequencing was by immunoSEQ multiplex PCR. The repertoire consists of around 250,000 clones, with about 91% occurring once and the leading ten covering approximately 1.3%. Sequences were obtained from PBMCs or T cells enriched from blood (not recorded which). The genes are TRBV7-9 and TRBJ1-1; the match to TRBD1 covers 9 bases. The TCR was taken from a human donor in a cohort exposed to, infected with or recovered from COVID-19 (not recorded which). The donor label of this sample is uncertain. The CDR3 DNA follows: TGTGCCAGCAGCTTCCGGGACAGGGATGAAGCTTTCTTT. Translated, it gives CASSFRDRDEAFF.